One TCR beta chain is described in this entry. Only a few counts were recorded for this clonotype. What antigen it recognizes has not been identified. Base qualities were left out, and no much larger clone turns up one base away. Systemically healthy Caucasian individuals from Russia, around 38 in total and aged about 6 to 100 years, were included as donors. Each donor gave 8.5 to 10 milliliters of peripheral blood, collected into EDTA-treated Vacutainer tubes. Ficoll-Paque density-gradient centrifugation was used to isolate PBMCs, with at least 7 million per sample. Total RNA was extracted from PBMCs with Trizol reagent, with at least 6 micrograms obtained per sample. For every donor, an aliquot of PBMCs went through flow cytometry to measure the percentages of naive CD45RAhigh/CD27high T cells. The cysteine opens and the phenylalanine closes a CDR3 of 10 amino acids. Only CDR3 DNA remains: 30 bases, in frame from the first base. V is cut by 7 bases and J by 4 bases, and the space between the germline ends is 3 bases. The germline V gene supplies CDR1 SNHLY and CDR2 FYNNEI.

The data were taken from a study of blood T cells in healthy people across ages (dated by TCRdb to the mid-2010s). Regarding the research as a whole: Template switching captured roughly one uniquely barcoded TCR beta cDNA molecule per two T cells in model experiments. Using the same blood draw, the study looked at two additional independent replicas of 1 million unique cDNA reads for two donors, one aged 18 to 29 and the other aged 80 or older. The donors were divided into four age groups: young (average about 15 years), middle-aged (roughly 40), aged (around 59) and long-lived (nearly 85). Using deep sequencing normalized with unique cDNA molecular identifiers, the study measured how TCR beta repertoire diversity changes with age. To avoid experimental bias, donors of different ages were distributed randomly across sequencing lanes.

The library relied on 5' RACE. The sample was run on an Illumina HiSeq 2500. The second PCR ran for about 6 to 11 cycles and used a J-beta primer mix along with a sample-barcoded 5' primer. A unique molecular identifier was introduced onto each TCR beta cDNA molecule by a template-switch 5' adaptor carrying 12 random nucleotides. At least 3 million CDR3-containing paired-end reads were obtained from each sample. The Mint cDNA synthesis kit, primed by a TRBC-specific oligonucleotide, was used to synthesize first-strand cDNA from all RNA. After uracil-DNA glycosylase treatment, a first 18-cycle PCR used universal primers M1SS and BC2_uni_R on all cDNA. The study's own analysis went as follows. For normalization, 1 million high-quality reads were randomly selected from each sample, with every read carrying a distinct molecular identifier. Instead of being binned into consensus sequences, reads with shared molecular identifiers were discarded. MiTCR, with a Q25 quality threshold and the strictest error-elimination algorithm, was used for CDR3 identification, clonotype clustering and error correction. Lower-bound total TCR beta diversity was estimated with a nonparametric unseen species model using Euler transformation. TCRdb cleaned the public reads at Q25 with fastp, built clones with MiXCR and kept in-frame beta chains. Each CDR3 protein appears once, grouped with its most common genes and DNA. What appears here as the V and J calls and clone size reflects TCRdb's work, not the paper's. This sample is represented by over a million distinct CDR3 sequences; around two fifths of them were singletons. The leading ten clones occupy under 8% of the sample.

The paper's findings and limits, for the study overall: Observed TCR beta diversity per million T cells fell roughly linearly with age, and a significant reduction was already apparent by age approximately 41. There was a strong correlation between observed TCR beta diversity and the percentage of naive T cells measured by flow cytometry. Estimates of total diversity based on one million sequenced T cells were regarded as lower bounds and as underestimates. Conclusive comparison of naive and antigen-experienced compartments was prevented by the profiling of bulk unsorted PBMCs. Because donor CMV infection status was unknown, age-related changes in expanded clonotypes were potentially confounded. Compared with the aged group, more naive CD4+ T cells, fewer expanded clones and increased TCR diversity were shown by the long-lived group, suggesting age selection.

The sample consisted of blood. The chain uses TRBV2 and TRBJ2-3; the D gene identity is not certain. This TCR derives from a woman in her late teens or twenties in good health. At the DNA level, the sequence is TGTGCCAGCAATGCAGATACGCAGTATTTT. It codes for CASNADTQYF.